Listed below are T cell receptor beta chains from one sample, sequenced in a study of regulatory and conventional T cells in RAG deficiency. TCRdb's copy holds only in-frame clones and misses some; the assay was immunoSEQ multiplex PCR. The sample lists roughly 30,000 clones; roughly 96% were seen once. These data also formed part of another study, on regulatory T cells.

Source material: CD25- CD4+ T cells sorted from blood. These receptors all come from a human donor in good health. Both conserved end residues are part of each CDR3. Each record gives: clone size, V gene, J gene, D gene, CDR3 DNA, CDR3 protein. D genes are given only for firm matches. Only some rows state a clone size, as once, few, many or a class for expanded clones.

-	TRBV5-6	TRBJ1-2	-	TGTGCCAGCAGCTTGGGCGGCTATGGCTACACCTTC	CASSLGGYGYTF
once	TRBV7-2	TRBJ1-4	-	TGTGCCAGCAGCTTAGATGGGCAGATCCGGGAAAAACTGTTTTTT	CASSLDGQIREKLFF
-	TRBV5-6	TRBJ1-2	-	TGTGCCAGCAGCTTGTGGTCAGGCAGCACTGCTGGCTACACCTTC	CASSLWSGSTAGYTF
-	TRBV6-1	TRBJ1-2	-	TGTGCCAGCAGTGAAAAAGGGGCTAGCTATGGCTACACCTTC	CASSEKGASYGYTF
-	TRBV9	TRBJ2-1	TRBD2	TGTGCCAGCAGTGAGAAGCGGGAAGGCTACAATGAGCAGTTCTTC	CASSEKREGYNEQFF
-	TRBV29-1	TRBJ1-1	-	TGCAGCGTCCAAAAGACTTCCTTGAACACTGAAGCTTTCTTT	CSVQKTSLNTEAFF
-	TRBV6-5	TRBJ1-2	-	TGTGCCAGCAGTTACTCGTTGCGGGGGCCGTATGGCTACACCTTC	CASSYSLRGPYGYTF
once	TRBV13	TRBJ2-2	TRBD1	TGTGCCAGCAGCCCTAAGACAGGGTTTGACACCGGGGAGCTGTTTTTT	CASSPKTGFDTGELFF
-	TRBV27	TRBJ2-7	TRBD2	TGTGCCAGCAGTTTGATTCGGAGCGGGAACTACGAGCAGTACTTC	CASSLIRSGNYEQYF
-	TRBV18	TRBJ2-3	TRBD2	TGTGCCAGCCTAGCGGGAGTGGAAGATACGCAGTATTTT	CASLAGVEDTQYF
-	TRBV4-1	TRBJ2-3	TRBD2	TGCGCCAGCAGCCAACTTAACGCGGGGGGGCCGTTGGATACGCAGTATTTT	CASSQLNAGGPLDTQYF
-	TRBV30	TRBJ1-6	TRBD1	TGTGCCTGGAGACTGACAGGGAGAGACTCACCCCTCCACTTT	CAWRLTGRDSPLHF
-	TRBV18	TRBJ2-7	TRBD1	TGTGCCAGCTCCCAAAACCGGGACAGGGAAACCGAGCAGTACTTC	CASSQNRDRETEQYF
-	TRBV5-1	TRBJ1-2	-	TGCGCCAGCAGCTTGGAGTCCGGAGTGTATGGCTACACCTTC	CASSLESGVYGYTF
-	TRBV18	TRBJ1-1	-	TGTGCCAGCTCACCGCGCAATGTGGGCAGCAGGGAAGCTTTCTTT	CASSPRNVGSREAFF
-	TRBV19	TRBJ2-7	-	TGTGCCAGTAGCCCCCCCGGGACTCACTACGAGCAGTACTTC	CASSPPGTHYEQYF
-	TRBV14	TRBJ2-3	-	TGTGCCAGCAGAGCCAGGCTCACAGATACGCAGTATTTT	CASRARLTDTQYF
-	TRBV4-1	TRBJ1-5	TRBD1	TGCGCCAGCAGCGGCACAGGGGGCTATCAGCCCCAGCATTTT	CASSGTGGYQPQHF
-	TRBV11-2	TRBJ1-5	TRBD1	TGTGCCAGCAGCTTCGGGACAGGGGACAATCAGCCCCAGCATTTT	CASSFGTGDNQPQHF
-	TRBV4-1	TRBJ2-7	-	TGCGCCAGCAGCCCGAATAAACTAACAGGTATCTCCTACGAGCAGTACTTC	CASSPNKLTGISYEQYF
-	TRBV7-2	TRBJ1-5	-	TGTGCCAGCAGCTTTAGGACGGAGGATCAGCCCCAGCATTTT	CASSFRTEDQPQHF
-	TRBV7-2	TRBJ1-2	-	TGTGCCAGCAGCTTCGGGGGTGCGAACTATGGCTACACCTTC	CASSFGGANYGYTF
-	TRBV18	TRBJ2-3	-	TGTGCCAGCTCATCCCGCCCAGCGACCAACACAGATACGCAGTATTTT	CASSSRPATNTDTQYF
-	TRBV5-1	TRBJ2-3	TRBD2	TGCGCCAGCAGCCCCCGACCGGCGGGAGACCCCACAGATACGCAGTATTTT	CASSPRPAGDPTDTQYF
-	TRBV5-1	TRBJ2-3	TRBD1	TGCGCCAGCAGCTATTCGGGACAGCAGAGCACAGATACGCAGTATTTT	CASSYSGQQSTDTQYF
once	TRBV6-4	TRBJ1-1	TRBD1	TGTGCCAGCAGCGCTGACAGGGACACTGAAGCTTTCTTT	CASSADRDTEAFF
-	TRBV5-1	TRBJ1-3	-	TGCGCCAGCAGCAGCGATTCTGGAAACACCATATATTTT	CASSSDSGNTIYF
once	TRBV2	TRBJ2-7	TRBD1	TGTGCCAGCAGCGCTCGGACGGCAAAGACAGGGGGCTTCAACGAGCAGTACTTC	CASSARTAKTGGFNEQYF
-	TRBV9	TRBJ1-4	-	TGTGCCAGCAGCGTGATGACAGGTGTGAATGAAAAACTGTTTTTT	CASSVMTGVNEKLFF
-	TRBV18	TRBJ2-3	-	TGTGCCAGCTCTCTGAGCACAGATACGCAGTATTTT	CASSLSTDTQYF
-	TRBV5-5	TRBJ2-4	TRBD1	TGTGCCAGCAGCCCCGAGGGGGCGCTTTCCAAAAACATTCAGTACTTC	CASSPEGALSKNIQYF
-	TRBV6-5	TRBJ2-7	TRBD1	TGTGCCAGCAGACCCCGGACAGGGGGCGAGCAGTACTTC	CASRPRTGGEQYF
-	TRBV6-5	TRBJ2-1	-	TGTGCCAGCAGTTATTTGGGGGGAGGATACGAGCAGTTCTTC	CASSYLGGGYEQFF
-	TRBV7-3	TRBJ2-5	-	TGTGCCGCGCCCGTAGCTTACCAAGAGACCCAGTACTTC	CAAPVAYQETQYF
-	TRBV12-5	TRBJ2-1	-	TGTGCTAGTGGTTTGCTCGGGACTTCCCAGTTCTTC	CASGLLGTSQFF
-	TRBV4-1	TRBJ1-2	-	TGCGCCAGCAGCCAAGATTTGGACAGTTTATACCATTCTGGCTACACCTTC	CASSQDLDSLYHSGYTF
-	TRBV18	TRBJ2-1	-	TGTGCCAGCTCACCAGTTCTCGGGAGTGGGAAAAATGAGCAGTTCTTC	CASSPVLGSGKNEQFF
once	TRBV11-3	TRBJ2-1	-	TGTGCCAGCAGCTTAGATCTGGGGAGCTCCTACAATGAGCAGTTCTTC	CASSLDLGSSYNEQFF
-	TRBV12-1	TRBJ2-2	-	TGTGCCAGCAGCTTTGGCCGGACTATCGACACCGGGGAGCTGTTTTTT	CASSFGRTIDTGELFF
-	TRBV4-3	TRBJ1-5	-	TGCGCCAGCAGCCAGGAAAAAGACAGACTTAATCAGCCCCAGCATTTT	CASSQEKDRLNQPQHF
-	TRBV9	TRBJ2-5	-	TGTGCCAGCAGCGTAGCAGGGGAGACCCAGTACTTC	CASSVAGETQYF
-	TRBV20-1	TRBJ1-1	-	TGCAGTGCTAGGGCGGGGATTGAAGCTTTCTTT	CSARAGIEAFF
once	TRBV2	TRBJ1-6	-	TGTGCCAACCGTCAGGGTCAGGGTTCACCCCTCCACTTT	CANRQGQGSPLHF
-	TRBV5-1	TRBJ2-5	-	TGCGCCAGCAGCTTGCCAGGGGAAGAGACCCAGTACTTC	CASSLPGEETQYF
-	TRBV7-2	TRBJ1-6	TRBD1	TGTGCCAGCAGCTTTGGACAGGCTAATTCACCCCTCCACTTT	CASSFGQANSPLHF
-	TRBV9	TRBJ2-3	-	TGTGCCAGCAGCGCCAGACTAGTAACGAGCACAGATACGCAGTATTTT	CASSARLVTSTDTQYF
-	TRBV5-4	TRBJ2-2	-	TGTGCCAGCAGCTTGTTGGAACAGGAGACCGGGGAGCTGTTTTTT	CASSLLEQETGELFF
once	TRBV4-1	TRBJ1-1	-	TGCGCCAGCAGACCAACAGGGTCCAACACTGAAGCTTTCTTT	CASRPTGSNTEAFF
-	TRBV4-2	TRBJ2-7	TRBD2	TGTGCCAGCAGCCAGGAGACTAGCGGGACTGAGCAGTACTTC	CASSQETSGTEQYF
-	TRBV5-1	TRBJ1-2	-	TGCGCCAGCAGCTCGCAGGACTTAAACTATGGCTACACCTTC	CASSSQDLNYGYTF
-	TRBV6-1	TRBJ2-3	TRBD1	TGTGCCAGCAGTGACCGGGACAGACCCACAGATACGCAGTATTTT	CASSDRDRPTDTQYF
-	TRBV7-9	TRBJ2-5	TRBD2	TGTGCCAGCAGCCGTCGGACTAGCGGAGGCGACCCCCGAGAGACCCAGTACTTC	CASSRRTSGGDPRETQYF
-	TRBV5-1	TRBJ1-2	TRBD1	TGCGCCAGCAGCCTTGGACGGGACAGGGGGTATGGCTACACCTTC	CASSLGRDRGYGYTF
few	TRBV5-8	TRBJ1-1	-	TGTGCCAGCAGCCTCTACCGTTTGAACACTGAAGCTTTCTTT	CASSLYRLNTEAFF
once	TRBV6-1	TRBJ1-2	-	TGTGCCAGCAGGAAGGACATAAACTATGGCTACACCTTC	CASRKDINYGYTF
-	TRBV19	TRBJ1-1	TRBD1	TGTGCCATTTCGGACAGGATGAACACTGAAGCTTTCTTT	CAISDRMNTEAFF
-	TRBV30	TRBJ2-3	TRBD2	TGTGCCTCGAATGGAGAGCGGGGGGGCCTATTCACAGATACGCAGTATTTT	CASNGERGGLFTDTQYF
-	TRBV6-1	TRBJ2-5	-	TGTGCCAGCAGTGAAGCTCGTTTATTGAGGGTCTGGGAAGAGACCCAGTACTTC	CASSEARLLRVWEETQYF
-	TRBV11-3	TRBJ1-1	-	TGTGCCAGCAGCTTGACAGGTCTGAACACTGAAGCTTTCTTT	CASSLTGLNTEAFF
-	TRBV14	TRBJ1-2	TRBD1	TGTGCCAGCAGCCAACAGGGGGACTATGGCTACACCTTC	CASSQQGDYGYTF